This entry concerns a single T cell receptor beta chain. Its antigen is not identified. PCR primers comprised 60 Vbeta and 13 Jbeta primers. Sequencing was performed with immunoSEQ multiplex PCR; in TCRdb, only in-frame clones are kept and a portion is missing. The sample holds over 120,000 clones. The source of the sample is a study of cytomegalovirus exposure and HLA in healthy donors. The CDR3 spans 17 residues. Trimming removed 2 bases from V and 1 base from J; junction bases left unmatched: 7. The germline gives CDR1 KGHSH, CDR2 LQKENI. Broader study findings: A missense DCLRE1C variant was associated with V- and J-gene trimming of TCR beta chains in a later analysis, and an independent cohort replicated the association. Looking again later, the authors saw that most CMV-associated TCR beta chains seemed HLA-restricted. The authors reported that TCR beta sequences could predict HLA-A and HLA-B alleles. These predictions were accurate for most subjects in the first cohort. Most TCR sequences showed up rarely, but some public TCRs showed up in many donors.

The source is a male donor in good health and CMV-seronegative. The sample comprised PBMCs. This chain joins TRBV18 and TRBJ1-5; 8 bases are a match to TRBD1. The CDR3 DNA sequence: TGTGCCAGCTCACCAACTATACAGGGGGGGAGCAATCAGCCCCAGCATTTT. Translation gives CASSPTIQGGSNQPQHF.